This TCR beta chain was obtained from a study of T cells in Graves' hyperthyroidism and ophthalmopathy (dated by TCRdb to about 2019). In the study overall: Peripheral blood was collected at initial diagnosis, before any treatment. Thyroid tissue and blood T-cell repertoires from several Graves' hyperthyroidism patients were also compared in the study. According to the paper, TCR Vbeta CDR3 sequencing was carried out on more than 120 peripheral blood samples, which came from some 41 ophthalmopathy, approximately 78 hyperthyroidism and about 17 progressor patients. The approximately 100 discovery patients were divided at random into training and test sets in a 7:3 ratio. TCR V-J signatures able to tell the groups apart were searched for in a discovery cohort of about a hundred patients, of whom more than 40 had Graves' ophthalmopathy and 55 to 60 had stable Graves' hyperthyroidism. Whether ophthalmopathy could be predicted prospectively was tested in an independent validation cohort made up of fewer than 20 hyperthyroidism patients plus 17 patients who later progressed to ophthalmopathy. After sampling, hyperthyroidism patients received methimazole starting at 30 mg daily, and ophthalmopathy patients received high-dose intravenous methylprednisolone.

Findings and caveats that apply to the study as a whole: A model built on a 13 V-J signature distinguished ophthalmopathy from stable hyperthyroidism, reaching roughly 88% sensitivity and approximately 81% specificity in cross-validation and 80%/75% in testing. In validation, the model predicted progression to ophthalmopathy with just under 71% sensitivity and roughly 75% specificity, a median of approximately 6.5 months before onset. Sample size was not statistically predetermined, and blinding of investigators to group allocation was not performed. Blood samples also contained most of the expanded thyroid clonotypes (frequency above 0.001), which suggests that blood repertoires may reflect thyroid immune responses.

Stable Graves' hyperthyroidism was defined as the absence of progression to ophthalmopathy over 18 months of follow-up. Hyperthyroidism patients were aged 18 to 65 years and newly diagnosed, with disease duration of less than 2 months. Exclusion was applied to patients with uncontrolled infections, other autoimmune diseases, pregnancy or lactation. Diagnoses were based on clinical symptoms, serum thyroxine and TRAb, thyroid ultrasound and orbital computed tomography. Ficoll-Paque density gradient centrifugation was used to isolate PBMCs from 8.5 to 10 ml of fresh peripheral blood. Trizol reagent was used to extract total RNA, and RNA quality was then checked on an Agilent 2100 Bioanalyzer. Based on the germline V gene (reference sequence), the CDR1 and CDR2 sequences are DFQATT and SNEGSKA. Inclusive of the bounding cysteine and phenylalanine, the CDR3 is 14 residues long. Of all the DNA, just the CDR3 is kept, 42 bases in frame from base 1. The junction shows trimming of 5 bases on V and 0 bases on J, plus 13 bases between the germline ends.

TCR beta CDR3 regions were amplified from RNA transcripts. The first round of RT-PCR for the TCR CDR3 was performed with the HTBI primer set and the Qiagen OneStep RT-PCR kit. Libraries were constructed in a second round of multiplex PCR, after which size selection and purification were carried out. Sequencing of the libraries was done on an Illumina HiSeq2000 using paired-end 100 bp reads. As for how the authors treated the data: Raw data were processed with SOAPnuke, discarding reads with adapters, uncalled bases, mean Phred below 15, or no exact constant-primer or identifier match. COPE v1.2.5 was used to merge high-quality paired reads, and clonotypes were defined as unique nucleotide sequences. MiTCR v1.1 was used to align clonotypes to the IMGT TRBV, TRBD and TRBJ reference segments. Only V-J combinations with frequency above 0.0001, covering about 99% of repertoires, were analysed. A TCS score was defined as the ratio between F50 (clonal expansion) and ExV (chaos), using BLOSUM62-based TCRdist between CDR3 peptides within each V-J. Welch's t-statistics and random forest reduced 500 to 650 V-J features to roughly 13, which were used in a naive Bayes classifier (R e1071). Starting from the raw public reads, TCRdb applied fastp trimming at Q25, assembled clones with MiXCR and retained in-frame beta chains. All rows with the same CDR3 protein become a single entry with the most common DNA and genes. TCRdb, not the original authors, processed these V and J calls. This sample has some 560,000 distinct CDR3 sequences in its table, and less than 15% of those were observed once. The top ten clones comprise over 11% of the sample.

This clonotype showed up just a few times. Which antigen it targets is not known. No per-base quality is available; no much larger clone lies one base away. Recombination connected TRBV20-1 to TRBJ1-1; the D gene is perhaps TRBD1, from 6 matching bases. The sequenced sample consisted of blood. The TCR originated in a woman in her 40s with Graves' hyperthyroidism. The sequenced DNA: TGCAGTGCTCGCAGGGGTTCGATGAACACTGAAGCTTTCTTT. Translated, it gives CSARRGSMNTEAFF.